The 32 T cell receptor beta chains reported below all come from one sample, sequenced in a study of blood T cell repertoires in COVID-19. TCRdb's table, derived via immunoSEQ multiplex PCR, lists solely in-frame clones and lacks some. This sample has tens of thousands of clones, with over 70% found just once. The sample was peripheral blood. The receptor source for this set is a woman in her sixties with acute or convalescent COVID-19.

This chain uses TRBV5-5 with TRBJ1-1, with D hard to call. This CDR3 is built from 12 residues. V dropped 3 bases and J dropped 1 base, with 4 bases sitting between them. Germline V gene lookup returns CDR1 SGHKS and CDR2 YYEKEE (reference sequence). This chain's CDR3 is CASSSGNTEAFF. CDR3 nucleotide sequence: TGTGCCAGCAGCTCAGGGAACACTGAAGCTTTCTTT.

The V and J genes are TRBV5-1 and TRBJ2-7, with 7 nucleotides matching TRBD2. CDR1 and CDR2 from the germline V gene are SGHRS and YFSETQ. This CDR3 is built from 14 residues. Trimming removed 1 base from V and 2 bases from J; junction bases left unmatched: 3. The CDR3 nucleotides are TGCGCCAGCAGCTTGATGGCGGGGGCCTACGAGCAGTACTTC. Translated, it gives CASSLMAGAYEQYF.

This chain uses TRBV4-2 with TRBJ2-4; 8 nucleotides agree with TRBD1. The CDR3 length is 16 residues. Losses at the gene ends were 8 bases for V and 2 bases for J; bases not matched to a gene: 11. Per germline, CDR1 LGHNA and CDR2 YNFKEQ. The CDR3 loop is CASGLGTGGTKNIQYF. CDR3 bases: TGTGCCAGCGGGTTGGGGACAGGAGGAACCAAAAACATTCAGTACTTC.

V usage is TRBV7-9 and J usage is TRBJ2-1, with D perhaps matching TRBD1 (5 bases). The CDR3 totals 14 residues. CDR1 is SEHNR and CDR2 is FQNEAQ in the germline V gene (reference sequence). V was clipped by 2 bases and J by 4 bases, with 9 bases between them. The CDR3 nucleotides read TGTGCCAGCAGCTTAACGACAGATTACAATGAGCAGTTCTTC. This sequence encodes CASSLTTDYNEQFF.

This chain links TRBV6-5 with TRBJ1-2; 9 bases are shared with TRBD1. This CDR3 is 15 amino acids long. Germline loops: CDR1 MNHEY, CDR2 SVGAGI. The J segment lost 6 bases and the V segment lost 2 bases, leaving 7 bases of the junction unmatched. CDR3 sequence (DNA): TGTGCCAGCAGTTACACGACAGGGGGGCGGGATGGCTACACCTTC. Protein product: CASSYTTGGRDGYTF.

The V call is TRBV9, the J call TRBJ2-7; 10 nucleotides match TRBD1. Germline V gene data show CDR1 as SGDLS and CDR2 as YYNGEE. This CDR3 is built from 16 residues. V shed 3 bases and J 2 bases; nucleotides not matched to a gene: 8. CDR3 DNA: TGTGCCAGCAGCGCCCGCCCCGGGACAGGGGCCTACGAGCAGTACTTC. Amino acids: CASSARPGTGAYEQYF.

The J gene is TRBJ1-1, the V gene TRBV19, with 10 bases matching TRBD1. The CDR3 contains 17 residues. V lost 3 bases and J lost 1; bases outside the gene matches: 8. From germline, CDR1 is LNHDA and CDR2 SQIVND (reference sequence). Written as DNA, the CDR3 is TGTGCCAGTAGTATGTTTCAGACAGGGGGCGCGAACACTGAAGCTTTCTTT. It specifies CASSMFQTGGANTEAFF. The full variable domain, in which reference TRBV19 and TRBJ1-1 provide the parts outside the CDR3, is DGGITQSPKYLFRKEGQNVTLSCEQNLNHDAMYWYRQDPGQGLRLIYYSQIVNDFQKGDIAEGYSVSREKKESFPLTVTSAQKNPTAFYLCASSMFQTGGANTEAFFGQGTRLTVV.

V usage is TRBV30 and J usage is TRBJ2-2, with a possible D match to TRBD1 (5 bases). Germline lookup yields CDR1 GTSNPN and CDR2 SVGIG (reference sequence). The ends were cut back, 0 bases at V and 7 bases at J, with 6 bases in the middle. This CDR3 is 12 amino acids long. The CDR3 loop reads CAWSVQVGELFF. The DNA of the CDR3 is TGTGCCTGGAGTGTACAGGTCGGGGAGCTGTTTTTT.

The V gene is TRBV27, the J gene TRBJ2-7; 8 bases agree with TRBD1. CDR3 size: 14 residues. Germline V gene data show CDR1 as MNHEY and CDR2 as SMNVEV (reference sequence). J was trimmed by 3 bases and V by 6 bases; bases with no gene match: 7. CDR3 DNA sequence: TGTGCCAGCAGCCGCGACAGGGGCCTCTACGAGCAGTACTTC. Its translation is CASSRDRGLYEQYF.

There are a few counts of this clone. The rearrangement joins TRBV5-1 to TRBJ2-1; 10 nucleotides match TRBD2. Germline V gene data show CDR1 as SGHRS and CDR2 as YFSETQ. V gave up 0 bases and J gave up 7 bases; unmatched junction bases: 16. CDR3 size: 19 residues. The CDR3 sequence is CASSLGWFSGRAGENEQFF. The DNA for the CDR3 is TGCGCCAGCAGCTTGGGGTGGTTCAGCGGGAGGGCCGGGGAGAATGAGCAGTTCTTC.

This clone was recorded only once. The rearrangement joins TRBV6-6 to TRBJ2-5; maybe TRBD2 (5 bases). The length of the CDR3 is 13 residues. Germline assignment: CDR1 MNHNY and CDR2 SVGAGI (reference sequence). Trimming shortened V by 2 bases and J by 5 bases, and 9 bases separated the two germline ends. In DNA, the CDR3 is TGTGCCAGCAGTTACGAGGGCCTGGAGACCCAGTACTTC. This gives the protein CASSYEGLETQYF.

The V gene is TRBV5-1, the J gene TRBJ2-4, with 8 positions matching TRBD2. The germline V gene encodes CDR1 SGHRS and CDR2 YFSETQ. V lost 4 bases and J lost 0; bases outside the gene matches: 9. The CDR3 contains 17 residues. CDR3 in amino acids: CASSPLAGPLAKNIQYF. The CDR3 nucleotides read TGCGCCAGCAGCCCCTTAGCGGGACCGCTAGCCAAAAACATTCAGTACTTC.

This clone was recorded a few times. The J gene is TRBJ1-5, the V gene TRBV27; TRBD1 agrees at 8 bases. Germline values: CDR1 MNHEY, CDR2 SMNVEV (reference sequence). The CDR3 runs to 15 residues. Unmatched junction bases numbered 8, after V lost 6 bases and J lost 4 bases. This chain's CDR3 is CASRDTGQGNQPQHF. The CDR3 coding sequence is TGTGCCAGCAGGGACACCGGACAGGGAAATCAGCCCCAGCATTTT.

This chain joins TRBV7-9 and TRBJ2-1; TRBD2 matches at 7 bases. In germline, CDR1 is SEHNR, CDR2 FQNEAQ (reference sequence). The CDR3 consists of 16 residues. After removal of 4 bases from V and 6 bases from J, the junction contained 12 bases not matched to a gene. DNA of the CDR3: TGTGCCAGCAGCTCATGGGGGGGAGTTGATCTCAATGAGCAGTTCTTC. Its translation is CASSSWGGVDLNEQFF. The full variable domain, its missing parts supplied by reference TRBV7-9 and TRBJ2-1, is DTGVSQNPRHKITKRGQNVTFRCDPISEHNRLYWYRQTLGQGPEFLTYFQNEAQLEKSRLLSDRFSAERPKGSFSTLEIQRTEQGDSAMYLCASSSWGGVDLNEQFFGPGTRLTVL.

V gene TRBV21-1 combines with J gene TRBJ1-1. TRBV21-1 is termed a pseudogene. The CDR3 consists of 15 residues. The CDR3 DNA follows: TGTGCCAGCAGCAAAGCGCTTTGGGGGGACACTGAAGCTTTCTTT. Translation: CASSKALWGDTEAFF.

The V call is TRBV24-1, the J call TRBJ2-7, with a possible D match to TRBD1 (6 bases). CDR1 is KGHDR and CDR2 is SFDVKD in the germline V gene. V lost 0 bases to trimming and J lost 7 bases, with 18 bases between them. The CDR3 sequence is 16 residues long. The CDR3 reads CATSDLDRQAPMEQYF. Here the CDR3 DNA reads TGTGCCACCAGTGATTTGGACCGACAGGCTCCCATGGAGCAGTACTTC.

In its sample, this clone was seen a few times. The rearrangement links TRBV2 to TRBJ1-4, with no clear D. The V end lost 6 bases, the J end lost 0 bases, and 11 bases lay between the germline ends. Germline-derived CDR1 and CDR2 are SNHLY and FYNNEI. The CDR3 covers 15 residues. The CDR3 spells CASRELTSTNEKLFF. CDR3 bases: TGTGCCAGCAGAGAACTGACATCAACTAATGAAAAACTGTTTTTT.

The chain has TRBV30 and TRBJ1-1; 9 bases are shared with TRBD1. The CDR3 is made up of 14 amino acids. Germline CDR1 GTSNPN, CDR2 SVGIG (reference sequence). Trimming at V came to 6 bases and at J to 1 base, leaving 6 bases not matched to a gene. CDR3 DNA sequence: TGTGCCTGCGGGACAGGGTCAGCGAACACTGAAGCTTTCTTT. Translating gives CACGTGSANTEAFF.

The CDR3 DNA follows: TGTGCCACCAGCACCCAGAGGGGGACTGAAGCTTTCTTT. Translated, it gives CATSTQRGTEAFF. This chain uses TRBV15 with TRBJ1-1, with D possibly matching TRBD1 (6 bases). The V end was cut by 4 bases, the J end by 5 bases, with 11 bases between. Germline CDR1 is LNHNV and CDR2 is YYDKDF (reference sequence). There are 13 residues in the CDR3.

The chain couples TRBV9 to TRBJ2-1, with 8 bases aligning to TRBD1. Germline-derived CDR1 and CDR2 are SGDLS and YYNGEE. After removal of 3 bases from V and 6 bases from J, the junction contained 5 bases not matched to a gene. The CDR3 is 14 residues long. In nucleotides, the CDR3 is TGTGCCAGCAGCGCCGACAGGGGAGGCAATGAGCAGTTCTTC. Protein sequence: CASSADRGGNEQFF.

The CDR3 protein is CASSPPSGGAVETQYF. Here the CDR3 DNA reads TGTGCCAGCTCACCACCGAGCGGGGGGGCCGTGGAGACCCAGTACTTC. The genes are TRBV18 and TRBJ2-5; 10 nucleotides agree with TRBD2. Per germline, CDR1 KGHSH and CDR2 LQKENI. V lost 0 bases to trimming and J lost 5 bases; unmatched junction nucleotides: 6. CDR3 size: 16 residues.

J is TRBJ2-1 and V is TRBV5-1; a weak D match, TRBD1 (5 bases). V was cut by 0 bases and J by 15 bases, with 16 bases left in between. Germline values: CDR1 SGHRS, CDR2 YFSETQ. This CDR3 has 13 amino acids. CDR3 nucleotide sequence: TGCGCCAGCAGCTTGGGGACACCTGAAGTTGGGTTCTTC. Translated, it gives CASSLGTPEVGFF.

V usage is TRBV7-8 and J usage is TRBJ1-3; weak D call: TRBD1 (5 bases). The V end was cut by 5 bases, the J end by 4 bases, with 18 bases between. There are 16 residues in the CDR3. Germline CDR1 and CDR2: SGHVS and FQNEAQ. The CDR3 sequence is CASSPGGTFEGNTIYF. The CDR3 nucleotides are TGTGCCAGCAGCCCGGGGGGGACGTTTGAAGGAAACACCATATATTTT.

There are a few counts of this clone. The rearrangement links TRBV19 to TRBJ1-2; 7 positions agree with TRBD1. V was pared by 3 bases and J by 2 bases, with 3 bases of the junction left unmatched. The V gene's germline CDR1 is LNHDA and CDR2 SQIVND (reference sequence). The CDR3 extends over 14 amino acids. The DNA for the CDR3 is TGTGCCAGTAGTATTCAGGGGGTCAACTATGGCTACACCTTC. This gives the protein CASSIQGVNYGYTF.

The chain joins TRBV5-1 to TRBJ2-7; possible D gene TRBD1, 6 bases. Germline CDR1 reads SGHRS; CDR2 reads YFSETQ. With 5 bases removed from V and 2 bases from J, the gap between germline ends came to 14 bases. CDR3 length equals 14 residues. CDR3 nucleotide sequence: TGCGCCAGCAGGGTCCGGGACACTACCTACGAGCAGTACTTC. Encoded protein: CASRVRDTTYEQYF.

The CDR3 region has the DNA TGCAGTGCTAGTCTGTCGCGGGCCTCCTACGAGCAGTACTTC. It yields the protein CSASLSRASYEQYF. The chain combines TRBV20-1 with TRBJ2-7; D is possibly TRBD2 (5 bases). The CDR3 is 14 residues long. V dropped 3 bases and J dropped 0 bases, with 12 bases sitting between them. Germline V lookup: CDR1 DFQATT, CDR2 SNEGSKA (reference sequence).

V usage is TRBV5-4 and J usage is TRBJ2-4, with D hard to call. CDR1 and CDR2 from the germline V gene are SGHNT and YYREEE (reference sequence). The ends were cut back, 3 bases at V and 0 bases at J, with 16 bases in the middle. The CDR3 consists of 17 residues. The CDR3 reads CASSSQTFPLAKNIQYF. The CDR3 nucleotides are TGTGCCAGCAGCTCTCAGACTTTTCCTTTAGCCAAAAACATTCAGTACTTC. Drawing the rest from reference TRBV5-4 and TRBJ2-4, the complete variable domain is ETGVTQSPTHLIKTRGQQVTLRCSSQSGHNTVSWYQQALGQGPQFIFQYYREEENGRGNFPPRFSGLQFPNYSSELNVNALELDDSALYLCASSSQTFPLAKNIQYFGAGTRLSVL.

This clone was seen once. V and J are TRBV11-3 and TRBJ2-2, with D maybe TRBD1 (6 bases). The germline CDR1 and CDR2 sequences are SGHNT and YENEEA. V shed 3 bases and J shed 9 bases, with 8 bases lying between them. This CDR3 comprises 12 residues. CDR3 in amino acids: CASSLTGRELFF. CDR3 bases: TGTGCCAGCAGCTTGACAGGAAGGGAGCTGTTTTTT. Looking up the rest from reference TRBV11-3 and TRBJ2-2 gives the full variable domain: EAGVVQSPRYKIIEKKQPVAFWCNPISGHNTLYWYLQNLGQGPELLIRYENEEAVDDSQLPKDRFSAERLKGVDSTLKIQPAELGDSAVYLCASSLTGRELFFGEGSRLTVL.

The genes are TRBV10-1 and TRBJ1-1, with D possibly being TRBD1 (5 bases). The CDR3 totals 14 residues. CDR1 and CDR2 from the germline V gene are WNHNN and SYGVQD (reference sequence). V lost 7 bases, J lost 1 base, and 13 bases lay in between. The CDR3 loop reads CASTPGLRNTEAFF. The CDR3 nucleotides read TGCGCCAGCACACCAGGGCTTAGGAACACTGAAGCTTTCTTT.

The chain carries TRBV11-3 and TRBJ2-1; 11 positions agree with TRBD2. Per the germline V gene, CDR1 is SGHNT and CDR2 is YENEEA. The CDR3 has 16 residues. Germline trimming cut 5 bases from V and 7 bases from J; bases unmatched to any gene: 10. Here the CDR3 reads CASSPYSGRALNEQFF. Written as DNA, the CDR3 is TGTGCCAGCAGCCCCTATAGCGGGAGGGCCTTGAATGAGCAGTTCTTC.

V usage is TRBV5-4 and J usage is TRBJ2-4, with D perhaps TRBD1 (6 bases). There are 13 residues in the CDR3. V was clipped by 0 bases and J by 5 bases, with 6 bases between them. The V gene's germline CDR1 is SGHNT and CDR2 YYREEE (reference sequence). This CDR3 reads CASSLAGENIQYF. DNA for the CDR3: TGTGCCAGCAGCTTGGCAGGGGAAAACATTCAGTACTTC. Supplemented by reference TRBV5-4 and TRBJ2-4, the full variable domain reads ETGVTQSPTHLIKTRGQQVTLRCSSQSGHNTVSWYQQALGQGPQFIFQYYREEENGRGNFPPRFSGLQFPNYSSELNVNALELDDSALYLCASSLAGENIQYFGAGTRLSVL.

This clone was recorded a few times. The CDR3 protein is CASSPNSGQDEQYF. DNA of the CDR3: TGTGCCAGCAGCCCTAACTCGGGACAAGACGAGCAGTACTTC. This sequence joins TRBV9 and TRBJ2-7, with a weak D call TRBD1 (6 bases). The CDR3 is 14 residues long. CDR1 is SGDLS, CDR2 YYNGEE, per germline. The germline V and J ends were trimmed by 4 bases and 5 bases, with 16 bases remaining between them.